This section outlines one T cell receptor beta chain sequence together with its context. Its antigen is undetermined. This specimen belongs to a study of graft-versus-host responses after intestinal transplantation. As for the study in general: Anti-thymocyte globulin induction was given to all recipients, followed by tacrolimus and steroids for around three years. Study findings and constraints: Association was observed between peak circulating GvH clone levels and early post-transplant HvG declines.

Germline CDR1 and CDR2: SGHDT and YYEEEE. This CDR3 has 14 residues. V lost 0 bases to trimming and J lost 6 bases, with 12 bases between them. The protocol was immunoSEQ multiplex PCR, while the TCRdb copy is restricted to in-frame clones and leaves out a portion. The table has 62,000 or so clones, 90% to 95% seen once; the top ten hold approximately 1.5%. The chain links TRBV5-6 to TRBJ1-1; D possibly corresponds to TRBD1 (6 bases). This receptor was identified in a human donor who was the organ donor for an intestinal transplant. Sample: unstimulated CD8+ T cells sorted from spleen or lymph node cells, taken before transplant. The CDR3 spells CASSLGRGSSEAFF. CDR3 nucleotides: TGTGCCAGCAGCTTGGGCAGGGGATCTTCTGAAGCTTTCTTT.